These T cell receptor beta chains were read from a single sample in a study of beta chain features in type 1 diabetes. Assay: immunoSEQ multiplex PCR; the TCRdb copy retains only in-frame clones and omits some. Of a few hundred thousand clones in the sample, about 15% were seen once. The sample comprised naive CD4+ T cells from blood. These receptors were taken from a man aged 18 to 29 with type 1 diabetes. CDR3s include the opening cysteine and the closing phenylalanine or tryptophan. D genes are given only for firm matches. Clone size is stated in some rows and not others, as once, few, many or a class when expanded.

V gene,clone size,D gene,J gene,CDR3 DNA,CDR3 protein
TRBV13,-,TRBD1,TRBJ2-7,TGTGCCAGCAGCTTAAGGACAGGGTGGTCCTACGAGCAGTACTTC,CASSLRTGWSYEQYF
TRBV7-9,few,TRBD2,TRBJ2-5,TGTGCCAGCAGCCCCAGCGGGAGGGCCGGGGAGACCCAGTACTTC,CASSPSGRAGETQYF
TRBV5-1,few,-,TRBJ2-1,TGCGCCAGCAGCTTGGAAGCAGGGCGGAATGAGCAGTTCTTC,CASSLEAGRNEQFF
TRBV6-5,-,-,TRBJ1-1,TGTGCCAGCAGTTACTCGACGGGGTTCGAGAACACTGAAGCTTTCTTT,CASSYSTGFENTEAFF
TRBV4-1,-,-,TRBJ2-1,TGCGCCAGCGGAAAGCGCCCGCATGAGCAGTTCTTC,CASGKRPHEQFF
TRBV30,few,TRBD2,TRBJ2-3,TGTGCCTGGAGTTTGACTAGCGGGGGGAAGTATACGCAGTATTTT,CAWSLTSGGKYTQYF
TRBV10-3,-,TRBD1,TRBJ2-1,TGTGCCATCAGTGATTACAGGGGAGAGCAGTTCTTC,CAISDYRGEQFF
TRBV19,-,-,TRBJ2-5,TGTGCCAGTAGTATCCTAGGGGATGAGGAGACCCAGTACTTC,CASSILGDEETQYF
TRBV7-2,few,TRBD1,TRBJ1-5,TGTGCCAGCAGCCCGAGAGGGGGCGCATGGCAGCCCCAGCATTTT,CASSPRGGAWQPQHF
TRBV30,few,TRBD2,TRBJ2-2,TGTGCCTGGAGCCCGATCCAGCGGGGGAACACCGGGGAGCTGTTTTTT,CAWSPIQRGNTGELFF
TRBV18,-,-,TRBJ2-5,TGTGCCAGCTCGTCTAGACAGCCATCACTTCAAGAGACCCAGTACTTC,CASSSRQPSLQETQYF
TRBV28,-,-,TRBJ2-2,TGTGCCAGCAGGGACGGGGTCACCGGGGAGCTGTTTTTT,CASRDGVTGELFF
TRBV18,-,-,TRBJ2-3,TGTGCCAGCTCACTCGGGAGTTCAGATACGCAGTATTTT,CASSLGSSDTQYF
TRBV29-1,few,-,TRBJ2-1,TGCAGCGTTGCGGGGGCCGGGGGGTCCGTTCGGTTCTTC,CSVAGAGGSVRFF
TRBV30,-,-,TRBJ2-1,TGTGCCTGGAGTGTACTAGGCGGGGATAATGAGCAGTTCTTC,CAWSVLGGDNEQFF
TRBV5-1,few,-,TRBJ1-3,TGCGCCAGCAGCCCGGTGGAGGCCCGCTCTGGAAACACCATATATTTT,CASSPVEARSGNTIYF
TRBV4-2,few,TRBD2,TRBJ2-3,TGTGCCAGCAGCCAAGCTAGCGGGGCAATCACAGATACGCAGTATTTT,CASSQASGAITDTQYF
TRBV7-2,-,-,TRBJ2-3,TGTGCCAGCAGGTTCAGGGGTAGGACAGATACGCAGTATTTT,CASRFRGRTDTQYF
TRBV7-2,few,TRBD2,TRBJ2-1,TGTGCCAGCAGCCAAAAGCGGGGGCCCCGGGGCAATGAGCAGTTCTTC,CASSQKRGPRGNEQFF
TRBV28,few,TRBD2,TRBJ2-1,TGTGCCAGCAGTCCCATTGCTCGGGGGGGCAATGAGCAGTTCTTC,CASSPIARGGNEQFF
TRBV19,few,TRBD1,TRBJ1-5,TGTGCCTCCGCCTCGGACAGGGATCAGCCCCAGCATTTT,CASASDRDQPQHF
TRBV2,few,-,TRBJ1-1,TGTGCCAGCAGATCCCCAGGGTGGGAAGAGACTGAAGCTTTCTTT,CASRSPGWEETEAFF
TRBV9,-,-,TRBJ2-3,TGTGCCACCTCCCGGGGAGGGGGGCCCGGAGATACGCAGTATTTT,CATSRGGGPGDTQYF
TRBV6-6,few,-,TRBJ1-5,TGTGCCAGCGACTTACCTTCGGTGGATCAGCCCCAGCATTTT,CASDLPSVDQPQHF
TRBV28,few,-,TRBJ2-5,TGTGCCAGCAGCACCACAATAGGAGGCCAAGAGACCCAGTACTTC,CASSTTIGGQETQYF
TRBV19,-,-,TRBJ2-7,TGTGCCAGTAGGGGCCGGCAGGGGGGAACCAGCGAGCAGTACTTC,CASRGRQGGTSEQYF
TRBV9,-,TRBD2,TRBJ2-2,TGTGCCAGCAGCTCCGGGACTAGCGGGGGCGGCACCGGGGAGCTGTTTTTT,CASSSGTSGGGTGELFF
TRBV7-9,-,-,TRBJ2-1,TGTGCCAGCGGGGCCCATGGGCAGTTCTTC,CASGAHGQFF
TRBV28,few,TRBD2,TRBJ2-3,TGTGCCAGCAGCCCACCTAGCGGATCCACAGATACGCAGTATTTT,CASSPPSGSTDTQYF
TRBV5-1,-,TRBD2,TRBJ2-7,TGCGCCAGCAGCTTGGCAGCGGGGGCCACCTACGAGCAGTACTTC,CASSLAAGATYEQYF
TRBV11-2,-,TRBD2,TRBJ2-1,TGTGCCAGCAGCCGAGGAAGCGGGGGGGCCTCTAATGAGCAGTTCTTC,CASSRGSGGASNEQFF
TRBV29-1,many,-,TRBJ2-7,TGCAGCGTTGAAGATCGCCAGGGCTCCTACGAGCAGTACTTC,CSVEDRQGSYEQYF
TRBV10-3,-,TRBD2,TRBJ2-1,TGTGCCATCAGTCAGCGGGGGCCTGGAAATGAGCAGTTCTTC,CAISQRGPGNEQFF
TRBV2,few,-,TRBJ1-2,TGTGCCAGCAGTGAATACAGGAGCACCTTC,CASSEYRSTF
TRBV28,few,TRBD1,TRBJ1-1,TGTGCCAGCAGTTTGACCGGGACAGTGAACACTGAAGCTTTCTTT,CASSLTGTVNTEAFF
TRBV4-1,few,-,TRBJ2-5,TGCGCCAGCAGCCTTAGCGGTGGGGAGACCCAGTACTTC,CASSLSGGETQYF
TRBV5-6,few,TRBD1,TRBJ1-2,TGTGCCAGCAGCCCTAGACAGGGTGGCGGCTACACCTTC,CASSPRQGGGYTF
TRBV7-2,few,-,TRBJ1-1,TGTGCCAGCACCCAGGGGTATGAGGACACTGAAGCTTTCTTT,CASTQGYEDTEAFF
TRBV30,-,TRBD2,TRBJ2-3,TGTGCCCAGTCTAGCGGGTACACAGATACGCAGTATTTT,CAQSSGYTDTQYF
TRBV5-1,-,-,TRBJ2-7,TGCGCCAGCAGCCCCCTAGGAGTCTACGAGCAGTACTTC,CASSPLGVYEQYF
TRBV7-2,-,-,TRBJ1-3,TGTGCCAGCAGCGCTGTACAGGGACCTGGAAACACCATATATTTT,CASSAVQGPGNTIYF
TRBV30,-,TRBD2,TRBJ2-5,TGTGCCTGGAGTGCAGGACTAGTTCAAGAGACCCAGTACTTC,CAWSAGLVQETQYF
TRBV5-5,few,-,TRBJ1-2,TGTGCCAGCAGCTCCGATCCCTCGGGTTCAGTGGGCTATGGCTACACCTTC,CASSSDPSGSVGYGYTF
TRBV7-2,-,TRBD1,TRBJ1-4,TGTGCCAGCAGCTTTCAGACAGGGGAAGAAAAACTGTTTTTT,CASSFQTGEEKLFF
TRBV7-2,few,TRBD2,TRBJ2-3,TGTGCCAGCAGCTTCCAGGGAGGGGATACGCAGTATTTT,CASSFQGGDTQYF
TRBV5-1,-,-,TRBJ2-5,TGCGCCAGCAGCTTGGCGGGGAGTGATGGAGAGACCCAGTACTTC,CASSLAGSDGETQYF
TRBV30,-,-,TRBJ2-3,TGTGCCTGGAGTGTAGGCCAGGGAAGCACAGATACGCAGTATTTT,CAWSVGQGSTDTQYF
TRBV30,few,-,TRBJ2-7,TGTGCCTGGAGTGGAAACAGTGATTCCTACGAGCAGTACTTC,CAWSGNSDSYEQYF
TRBV30,-,-,TRBJ1-6,TGTGCCTGGAGTGTATACAGCTTTAATTCACCCCTCCACTTT,CAWSVYSFNSPLHF
TRBV29-1,-,-,TRBJ2-1,TGCAGCGCCTCCGACAGGACCTACTACAATGAGCAGTTCTTC,CSASDRTYYNEQFF
TRBV19,few,TRBD2,TRBJ2-1,TGTGCCAGTAGTAATACGGGGGGGCCGCACAATGAGCAGTTCTTC,CASSNTGGPHNEQFF
TRBV18,few,TRBD2,TRBJ2-7,TGTGCCAGCTCACCAGGGCTAGCGGGACTCTACGAGCAGTACTTC,CASSPGLAGLYEQYF
TRBV28,-,TRBD1,TRBJ2-2,TGTGCCGGTGAATCCGGGGGACAGGGGGTGAACACCGGGGAGCTGTTTTTT,CAGESGGQGVNTGELFF
TRBV28,-,TRBD2,TRBJ2-1,TGTGCCAGCATTAAGACCGGGGGGGGGCGTGAGCAGTTCTTC,CASIKTGGGREQFF
TRBV10-1,-,-,TRBJ2-2,TGCGCCAGCAGTGATAACGCTTGGACAACCGGGGAGCTGTTTTTT,CASSDNAWTTGELFF
TRBV29-1,-,-,TRBJ1-2,TGCAGCGTTGTTAGGGGAAGCAATGGCTACACCTTC,CSVVRGSNGYTF
TRBV10-1,few,-,TRBJ2-2,TGCGCCAGCAGTGCTTACACCACCGGGGAGCTGTTTTTT,CASSAYTTGELFF
TRBV5-5,-,-,TRBJ2-7,TGTGCCAGCAGCTTTTTCGACAGAGTTTCCTACGAGCAGTACTTC,CASSFFDRVSYEQYF
TRBV4-1,-,TRBD2,TRBJ2-1,TGCGCCAGCAGCCAAGAGCGGACTAGCTACAATGAGCAGTTCTTC,CASSQERTSYNEQFF
TRBV6-5,-,TRBD2,TRBJ2-7,TGTGCCAGCAGTTATTCGGCGGGAGGTTCCTACGAGCAGTACTTC,CASSYSAGGSYEQYF